This T cell receptor (beta chain) comes out of a study of blood T cell repertoires in COVID-19 (TCRdb year 2020). Regarding the research as a whole: Samples covering the acute and convalescent phases of COVID-19 were provided by collaborators in the United States, Italy and Spain. The prospective study material was composed of cDNA or gDNA derived from T cells, B-cell-depleted T cells, or PBMCs. Deeply sampled blood TCRbeta repertoires from subjects exposed to, actively infected with, or recovered from COVID-19 were included in the dataset. The repertoires were released in a freely available public database meant as a resource for research on the immune response to SARS-CoV-2. The samples were drawn from the first 160 participants of the ongoing ImmuneRACE study and from 1,254 subjects provided by 6 global collaborators. Nearly every sample came with metadata listing a de-identified subject ID, COVID-19 status, age in years and sex. Where available, HLA class I and class II types were obtained from metadata supplied by the sample provider rather than from assay-based typing. What the authors observed across the whole study: The amount of clinical and demographic metadata varied by source and participant and was provided uncurated.

In the prospective study, participants were 18 to 89 years old, resided in about two dozen geographic areas of the United States, and were enrolled through a virtual design. In the prospective study, participants were assigned to cohorts based on the clinical history participants reported in a screening survey and a study questionnaire. Recovered participants in ImmuneRACE Cohort 3 were defined by two consecutive negative NP/OP PCR tests, clearance by a healthcare professional, or resolution of symptoms. Each participant in the prospective study had whole blood, serum and a nasopharyngeal or oropharyngeal swab collected by mobile phlebotomists. Prospective study participants could optionally give additional blood draws and questionnaires over a roughly two-month period. Before DNA extraction, prospective study blood samples were shipped either frozen or at room temperature. Notes on this clone: Its target antigen remains unknown. Qualities for individual bases were not recorded, and no much larger clone is one base off.

TCRbeta CDR3 regions were amplified from genomic DNA using the immunoSEQ Assay, a bias-controlled multiplex PCR. The study's own analysis went as follows. The number of nucleated cells in each sample was estimated by amplification of reference gene primers within the assay. To quantify the absolute abundance of each unique TCRbeta CDR3 rearrangement, sequence reads were collapsed and filtered. Productive Simpson clonality was computed per sample as the square root of Simpson's diversity index over productive rearrangements. Not all clones reach the TCRdb copy of this immuneACCESS table, which keeps in-frame sequences only. Checked studies attribute under half of the gap to unresolved V genes and leave the rest unexplained. V, J and clone size derive from that table, while D and trimming were established from the DNA sequence. In this sample the table shows 150,000 to 200,000 clones, approximately 80% of which occur a single time. The ten biggest clones cover over 9.5% of the sample.

CDR1 and CDR2, looked up from the germline V gene (reference sequence), are PRHDT and FYEKMQ. V is cut back by 1 base and J by 1 base, with 3 bases in the junction unmatched. The CDR3 measures 17 amino acids from cysteine to phenylalanine. The DNA shown is the 51-base CDR3, in frame from base 1. Sequenced material: PBMCs or T cells enriched from blood (not recorded which). This TCR derives from a man in his forties or fifties who had recovered from COVID-19. The chain is assembled from TRBV13 and TRBJ2-1, and 11 junction bases match TRBD2. CDR3 reads: CASSLEASGGSYNEQFF. The nucleotide sequence is TGTGCCAGCAGCTTAGAGGCTAGCGGGGGGTCCTACAATGAGCAGTTCTTC.